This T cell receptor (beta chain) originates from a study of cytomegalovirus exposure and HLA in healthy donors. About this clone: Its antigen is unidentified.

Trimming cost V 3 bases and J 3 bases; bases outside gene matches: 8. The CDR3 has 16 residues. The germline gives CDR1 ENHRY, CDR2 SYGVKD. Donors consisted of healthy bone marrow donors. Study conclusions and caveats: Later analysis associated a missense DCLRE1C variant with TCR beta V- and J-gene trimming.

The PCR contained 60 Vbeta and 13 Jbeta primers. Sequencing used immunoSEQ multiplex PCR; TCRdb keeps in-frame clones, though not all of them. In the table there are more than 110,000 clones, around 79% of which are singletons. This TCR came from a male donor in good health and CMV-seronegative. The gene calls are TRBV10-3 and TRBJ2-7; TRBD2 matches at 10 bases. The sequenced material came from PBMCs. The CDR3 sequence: CAISDSRTSGGYEQYF. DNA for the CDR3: TGTGCCATCAGTGATTCAAGGACTAGCGGAGGCTACGAGCAGTACTTC.